This T cell receptor (beta chain) originates from a study of T-cell reconstitution after alpha-beta-depleted transplantation in children listed by TCRdb under 2016. A note on the overall study: Using TCR repertoire profiling, the study quantitatively followed how T-cell immune reconstitution unfolded in children after TCRalphabeta/CD19-depleted allogeneic hematopoietic cell transplantation.

The meaning of the sample's treatment or condition label: allogeneic hematopoietic cell transplantation with graft depleted of TCRalphabeta T cells and CD19 B cells. The transplant recipients were children given TCRalphabeta/CD19-depleted allogeneic hematopoietic cell grafts. Details on this clonotype: The antigen it binds to is not known. No much larger clone is present one base from it, and per-base qualities are unavailable.

The germline V gene (reference sequence) specifies SEHNR as CDR1 and FQNEAQ as CDR2. Deletion took 5 bases off V and 0 bases off J, with a span of 11 bases between the germline ends. The CDR3 starts with the cysteine, ends with the phenylalanine, and has 15 residues. This entry keeps only the CDR3 DNA: 45 bases, framed from base 1. What the work shows at the level of the full study, not this receptor alone: About two months after transplant, the apparently early recovery of alphabetaT-cell counts reportedly depended on just several hundred clones that had expanded rapidly and came from non-depleted graft cells. Over the following months the frequencies of hyperexpanded clones went down, and after one year T-cell counts and TCRbeta diversity were mostly credited to newly produced T cells. In some patients, high TCRbeta diversity at day 60 was attributed to recipient T cells and intrathymic progenitors that had survived conditioning.

Library generation was performed with PCR. The sample was run on an Illumina HiSeq 2500. TCR library preparation used molecular barcoding, with unique molecular identifiers applied to normalize quantification of the TCRbeta repertoire. Clones were called with MiXCR by TCRdb after fastp trimmed the public reads at Q25, and only in-frame beta chains were retained. Each entry is one CDR3 protein sequence, shown with its most common DNA and genes. For this sample the table gives hundreds of thousands of distinct CDR3 sequences, of which around 15% were detected only once. Together, the top ten hold under 6% of the sample.

The clonotype originates from a male patient younger than 18 who had a stem cell transplant for acute lymphoblastic leukemia, so the T cells may come from the graft donor. This sequence uses TRBV7-9 and TRBJ2-4, with the D gene not confidently named. The material sequenced was PBMCs, mostly from graft donor cells, taken 360 days after TCRalphabeta/CD19-depleted stem cell transplant. The DNA sequence reads TGTGCCAGCAGCGCCCCAGGAGAAGCCAAAAACATTCAGTACTTC. It encodes CASSAPGEAKNIQYF.